This T cell receptor beta chain emerged from a study of blood T cell repertoires in COVID-19. At the level of the study: Material from acute and convalescent COVID-19 was sourced from the United States, Italy and Spain. PBMCs, B-cell-depleted T cells, or T cells provided the cDNA or gDNA that made up the material.

The method was immunoSEQ multiplex PCR; TCRdb's version includes in-frame clones alone and lacks a portion of them. The table includes about 150,000 clones, about four fifths detected once. Germline CDR1 is SGHRS and CDR2 is YFSETQ. Unmatched junction bases numbered 1, after V lost 0 bases and J lost 4 bases. The CDR3 runs 14 residues. The clonotype comes from a woman aged 80 or over with acute or convalescent COVID-19. The rearrangement links TRBV5-1 to TRBJ1-3; 7 bases are shared with TRBD1. The sample comprised peripheral blood. For the CDR3, the DNA is TGCGCCAGCAGCTTGGGGGGACAGGGAAACACCATATATTTT. This gives the protein CASSLGGQGNTIYF.